These 27 T cell receptor beta chains originate from one sample sequenced in a study of CD8 T cells in ankylosing spondylitis (dated by TCRdb to about 2017). The antigens of these receptors remain unknown. Libraries were made using 5' RACE. Sequencing instrument: Illumina HiSeq 2500. TCRdb's own reprocessing of the public reads used fastp at Q25 and MiXCR and kept productive beta chains. One record per CDR3 amino acid sequence lists the most common genes and DNA. The sample has hundreds of thousands of distinct CDR3 sequences on record, around 11% of them singletons. The ten most abundant clones make up around 0.51% of the sample. Findings and caveats that apply to the study as a whole: Blood from ankylosing spondylitis patients appeared to be characterized by a TCR beta motif made up of several highly homologous amino acid variants.

Sequenced sample: blood, either unsorted or a sorted T cell fraction (not recorded which). These receptors all stem from a male donor with ankylosing spondylitis.

This clonotype has more than one count but fewer than ten. This chain uses TRBV24-1 with TRBJ1-4; D perhaps matches TRBD1 (6 bases). The germline gives CDR1 KGHDR, CDR2 SFDVKD. Trimming removed 4 bases from V and 4 bases from J, with 12 bases in between. CDR3 length: 15 amino acids. CDR3 residues: CATSDPGHLNEKLFF. The CDR3 DNA follows: TGTGCCACCAGTGACCCGGGACACCTTAATGAAAAACTGTTTTTT.

This rearrangement joins TRBV20-1 to TRBJ2-7; D perhaps matches TRBD2 (6 bases). CDR3 size: 12 residues. Trimming shortened V by 3 bases and J by 5 bases, and 11 bases separated the two germline ends. Germline-derived CDR1 and CDR2 are DFQATT and SNEGSKA (reference sequence). The CDR3 is CSASGSNHEQYF. The CDR3 region has the DNA TGCAGTGCTAGCGGGAGTAACCACGAGCAGTACTTC.

This clonotype was seen ten or more times. The CDR3 DNA is TGCAGCGTCGACACCGCCTACGAGCAGTACTTC. Protein product: CSVDTAYEQYF. The genes are TRBV29-1 and TRBJ2-7; D call uncertain. The V end was cut by 6 bases, the J end by 2 bases, with 8 bases between. The CDR3 covers 11 residues. CDR1 is SQVTM and CDR2 is ANQGSEA in the germline V gene.

This clonotype was observed a few times. The CDR3 spells CASSYGNGGEKLFF. The CDR3 DNA reads as TGTGCCAGCAGTTACGGCAATGGGGGGGAAAAACTGTTTTTT. The V and J genes are TRBV6-5 and TRBJ1-4; a weak D match, TRBD1 (5 bases). The CDR3 consists of 14 residues. The germline V gene encodes CDR1 MNHEY and CDR2 SVGAGI. Trimming took 2 bases from V and 8 from J, leaving 12 bases between them.

This clonotype has a handful of counts. The chain carries TRBV20-1 and TRBJ2-2; D may be TRBD2 (6 bases). The CDR3 runs 14 residues. Trimming shortened V by 1 base and J by 1 base, and 7 bases separated the two germline ends. Germline CDR1 DFQATT, CDR2 SNEGSKA (reference sequence). CDR3 bases: TGCAGTGCTAGAGCGCGGGGGAACACCGGGGAGCTGTTTTTT. Its protein is CSARARGNTGELFF.

V usage is TRBV9 and J usage is TRBJ1-2; D remains ambiguous. The germline V gene has CDR1 SGDLS and CDR2 YYNGEE. The ends were cut back, 3 bases at V and 5 bases at J, with 14 bases in the middle. The CDR3 has 14 amino acids. The CDR3 bases are TGTGCCAGCAGCGGGCCGACGAGTCTTTATGGCTACACCTTC. Translation gives CASSGPTSLYGYTF.

This clonotype was counted a few times. The genes are TRBV20-1 and TRBJ2-7; 8 bases agree with TRBD2. J gave up 0 bases and V 7 bases, and 2 bases lay outside the gene matches. The CDR3 is made up of 12 amino acids. Germline V gives CDR1 DFQATT, CDR2 SNEGSKA (reference sequence). CDR3 sequence (DNA): TGCAGTGTAGCGGGACACTCCTACGAGCAGTACTTC. The encoded protein is CSVAGHSYEQYF.

The chain employs TRBV20-1 and TRBJ1-1; the D is unclear. Germline V lookup: CDR1 DFQATT, CDR2 SNEGSKA (reference sequence). V dropped 0 bases and J dropped 1 base, with 6 bases sitting between them. This CDR3 spans 13 amino acids. CDR3 nucleotide sequence: TGCAGTGCTAGAGATTGGCGGAACACTGAAGCTTTCTTT. It codes for CSARDWRNTEAFF.

This clonotype showed up just a few times. The chain combines TRBV28 with TRBJ1-2; D gene unclear. Germline V CDR1 and CDR2: MDHEN, SYDVKM. Trimming shortened V by 5 bases and J by 4 bases, and 8 bases separated the two germline ends. The CDR3 is 12 amino acids. This CDR3 is CASSAATYGYTF. In nucleotides, the CDR3 is TGTGCCAGCAGTGCCGCGACCTATGGCTACACCTTC.

V is TRBV6-5 and J is TRBJ1-1; D perhaps matches TRBD1 (6 bases). Germline V gene sequence: CDR1 MNHEY, CDR2 SVGAGI. Trimming left V 6 bases short and J 0 bases short, with 14 bases between. The CDR3 covers 15 residues. DNA of the CDR3: TGTGCCAGCAGGGGGACATCTTTCATGAACACTGAAGCTTTCTTT. Amino acids: CASRGTSFMNTEAFF.

In its sample, this clonotype was seen a few times. The chain uses TRBV5-1 and TRBJ1-1; no clear D. Trimming took off 4 bases at V and 0 bases at J, with 13 bases between the two ends. Germline lookup yields CDR1 SGHRS and CDR2 YFSETQ. The CDR3 covers 15 residues. CDR3 protein: CASSAYSEVNTEAFF. The CDR3 DNA sequence: TGCGCCAGCAGCGCCTACTCGGAGGTGAACACTGAAGCTTTCTTT.

This clonotype came up many times. The J gene is TRBJ2-1, the V gene TRBV6-5; 10 bases fit TRBD2. This CDR3 contains 15 residues. Trimming removed 0 bases from V and 7 bases from J; junction bases left unmatched: 3. Per germline, CDR1 MNHEY and CDR2 SVGAGI. Written as DNA, the CDR3 is TGTGCCAGCAGTTACTCGGCTAGCGGGAGAAATGAGCAGTTCTTC. It is translated as CASSYSASGRNEQFF.

This clonotype was observed a handful of times. V and J are TRBV7-2 and TRBJ2-2, with 7 bases fitting TRBD2. The CDR3 extends over 15 amino acids. Trimming took 3 bases from V and 5 from J; bases not matched to a gene: 6. Per germline, CDR1 SGHTA and CDR2 FQGNSA. As DNA, the CDR3 is TGTGCCAGCAGCTTCGGCGGGAGTACTACCGGGGAGCTGTTTTTT. Amino acids: CASSFGGSTTGELFF.

At least ten counts were recorded for this clonotype. The chain joins TRBV10-3 to TRBJ1-1; D is undetermined. Trimming left V 7 bases short and J 2 bases short, with 14 bases between. This CDR3 comprises 14 residues. Germline values: CDR1 ENHRY, CDR2 SYGVKD. CDR3 loop: CAITRGQDNTEAFF. CDR3 bases: TGTGCCATCACCCGCGGGCAGGACAACACTGAAGCTTTCTTT.

This clonotype was recorded many times. The rearrangement links TRBV20-1 to TRBJ2-1; 8 bases map to TRBD1. The CDR3 totals 15 residues. Germline loops: CDR1 DFQATT, CDR2 SNEGSKA (reference sequence). The V and J ends lost 5 bases and 4 bases, in that order; junction bases with no gene match: 10. Here the CDR3 DNA reads TGCAGTGCTCCCAATGCGAGGACAGGGTACAATGAGCAGTTCTTC. Protein sequence: CSAPNARTGYNEQFF.

This rearrangement joins TRBV7-9 to TRBJ2-5; D unclear. V lost 4 bases to trimming and J lost 5 bases, with 11 bases between them. Germline CDR1 and CDR2: SEHNR and FQNEAQ (reference sequence). The CDR3 has 13 amino acids. The CDR3 sequence: CASSSAGWETQYF. In DNA, the CDR3 is TGTGCCAGCAGCTCCGCAGGTTGGGAGACCCAGTACTTC.

This chain's CDR3 is CASSMLDRGRNYGYTF. The DNA for the CDR3 is TGTGCCAGCAGTATGCTAGACAGGGGGAGAAACTATGGCTACACCTTC. The rearrangement links TRBV28 to TRBJ1-2, with 9 bases identical to TRBD1. The CDR3 totals 16 residues. With 5 bases clipped from V and 2 bases from J, the junction kept 9 bases outside the gene matches. Per germline, CDR1 MDHEN and CDR2 SYDVKM.

This clonotype was detected ten times or more. This sequence joins TRBV20-1 and TRBJ1-2, with D tentatively TRBD1 (6 bases). Trimming cost V 6 bases and J 5 bases, with 16 bases left between them. The CDR3 is 13 residues long. Per the germline V gene, CDR1 is DFQATT and CDR2 is SNEGSKA (reference sequence). The CDR3 DNA reads as TGCAGTGCCGAGACCTTAACAGGGTATGGCTACACCTTC. Its translation is CSAETLTGYGYTF.

This clonotype was found many times. DNA for the CDR3: TGCAGCGTCAACAGGGCCGGAGGGACCCAGTACTTC. It is translated as CSVNRAGGTQYF. The gene calls are TRBV29-1 and TRBJ2-5; possible D gene TRBD1, 6 bases. V lost 6 bases, J lost 7 bases, and 15 bases lay in between. CDR1 and CDR2 (germline): SQVTM, ANQGSEA. This CDR3 has 12 amino acids.

This clonotype was picked up many times. CDR3 region: CASSDYAPAQYF. The DNA of the CDR3 is TGTGCCAGCAGTGACTATGCGCCAGCCCAGTACTTC. The chain employs TRBV6-5 and TRBJ2-5; D is possibly TRBD2 (5 bases). Deletions cut 5 bases from V and 9 bases from J, with 13 bases between. Germline CDR1 and CDR2: MNHEY and SVGAGI. This CDR3 region has 12 residues.

This clonotype was seen many times. The chain couples TRBV29-1 to TRBJ2-3; 7 bases align to TRBD1. Losses at the gene ends were 7 bases for V and 2 bases for J; bases not matched to a gene: 6. Germline V gives CDR1 SQVTM, CDR2 ANQGSEA. The CDR3 consists of 13 residues. Written as DNA, the CDR3 is TGCAGCGCCCCGGACAGGCACACAGATACGCAGTATTTT. This translates into CSAPDRHTDTQYF.

The V call is TRBV24-1, the J call TRBJ2-3; D is unclear. Between the trimmed V and J ends, which lost 9 bases and 2 bases, there was a span of 8 bases. There are 12 residues in the CDR3. CDR1 KGHDR and CDR2 SFDVKD come from the germline V gene. CDR3 loop: CATGSDTDTQYF. CDR3 sequence (DNA): TGTGCCACCGGGTCGGACACAGATACGCAGTATTTT.

The gene calls are TRBV15 and TRBJ1-1, with 8 positions matching TRBD1. The CDR3 contains 18 residues. V was clipped by 0 bases and J by 1 base; unmatched bases: 10. CDR1 and CDR2 (germline): LNHNV, YYDKDF (reference sequence). The CDR3 sequence: CATSRDRVRGRWNTEAFF. Here the CDR3 DNA reads TGTGCCACCAGCAGAGACAGGGTCAGGGGGCGTTGGAACACTGAAGCTTTCTTT.

This clonotype came up a few times. V usage is TRBV11-2 and J usage is TRBJ2-6; D is uncertain. Germline CDR1 is SGHAT and CDR2 is FQNNGV. The CDR3 spans 18 residues. Trimming cost V 1 base and J 0 bases, with 13 bases left between them. CDR3 loop: CASSLVSVRSSGANVLTF. Written as DNA, the CDR3 is TGTGCCAGCAGCTTAGTATCTGTCAGGTCCTCTGGGGCCAACGTCCTGACTTTC. The full variable domain, completed using reference TRBV11-2 and TRBJ2-6, is EAGVAQSPRYKIIEKRQSVAFWCNPISGHATLYWYQQILGQGPKLLIQFQNNGVVDDSQLPKDRFSAERLKGVDSTLKIQPAKLEDSAVYLCASSLVSVRSSGANVLTFGAGSRLTVL.

V and J are TRBV3-1 and TRBJ1-1; perhaps TRBD1 as D (5 bases). CDR3 size: 14 residues. The germline V gene has CDR1 LGHDT and CDR2 YNNKEL (reference sequence). V shed 1 base and J shed 3 bases, with 9 bases lying between them. CDR3 sequence: CASSQAGRDTEAFF. The CDR3, as DNA: TGTGCCAGCAGCCAAGCAGGGAGGGACACTGAAGCTTTCTTT. Full variable domain (rest looked up from reference TRBV3-1 and TRBJ1-1): DTAVSQTPKYLVTQMGNDKSIKCEQNLGHDTMYWYKQDSKKFLKIMFSYNNKELIINETVPNRFSPKSPDKAHLNLHINSLELGDSAVYFCASSQAGRDTEAFFGQGTRLTVV.

The sample holds a few counts of this clonotype. The genes are TRBV5-6 and TRBJ2-3; D is uncertain. This CDR3 spans 13 amino acids. V lost 0 bases to trimming and J lost 4 bases, with 6 bases between them. The germline gives CDR1 SGHDT, CDR2 YYEEEE. The CDR3 DNA follows: TGTGCCAGCAGCTTGGTTCCAGCAGATACGCAGTATTTT. Translation: CASSLVPADTQYF.

This clonotype was found many times. This chain links TRBV6-2 or TRBV6-3 with TRBJ2-5; unclear D gene. V lost 5 bases, J lost 1 base, and 5 bases lay in between. The length of the CDR3 is 12 residues. Looked up from germline, CDR1 is MNHEY and CDR2 is SVGEGT. The CDR3 nucleotides read TGTGCCAGCAGTGGACCCCAAGAGACCCAGTACTTC. This codes for CASSGPQETQYF.